This record looks at one TCR beta chain sequence and its context. Its antigen is currently unknown. V lost 8 bases and J lost 8, with 15 bases in between. The CDR3 length is 13 residues. CDR1 LGHNT and CDR2 FRNRAP come from the germline V gene. TCRdb re-called the reads through MiXCR, storing one row per CDR3 protein. The sample shows 750,000 to 950,000 distinct CDR3 sequences, almost 30% of them seen only once. These data are taken from a study of T cell repertoires in cytomegalovirus infection. At the level of the study: Shared public TCR beta signatures pointed to both CMV infection and a matching HLA type.

General study points: Cumulated frequencies of public TCR beta families served to identify carriers of CMV plus the relevant HLA.

The sequencing here drew on cultured CD8+ T cells from PBMCs, taken from culture after CMV antigen stimulation. The V gene is TRBV12-5, the J gene TRBJ1-4; TRBD1 might be the D (5 bases). The TCR comes from a human donor in good health (CMV status not recorded). Some clones in this sample may be carry-over from other donors' samples. Here the CDR3 DNA reads TGTGCTAGTAGCGGGGGGGGAGGGGAAAAACTGTTTTTT. Its translation: CASSGGGGEKLFF.